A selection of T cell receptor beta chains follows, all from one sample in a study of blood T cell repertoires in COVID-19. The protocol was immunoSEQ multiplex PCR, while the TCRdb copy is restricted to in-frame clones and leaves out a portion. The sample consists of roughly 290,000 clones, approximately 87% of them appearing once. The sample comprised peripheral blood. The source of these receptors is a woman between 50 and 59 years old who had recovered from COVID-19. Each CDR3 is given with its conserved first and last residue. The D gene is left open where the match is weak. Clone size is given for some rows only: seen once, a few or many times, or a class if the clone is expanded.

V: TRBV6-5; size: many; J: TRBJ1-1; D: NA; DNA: TGTGCCAGCAGGCCTTCGGGGGATTGGACTGAAGCTTTCTTT; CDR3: CASRPSGDWTEAFF
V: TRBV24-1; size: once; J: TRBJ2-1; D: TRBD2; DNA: TGTGCCACCAGTATGGCGGGAGGGCCGAGGGAGCAGTTCTTC; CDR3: CATSMAGGPREQFF
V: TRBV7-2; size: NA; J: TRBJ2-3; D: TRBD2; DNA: TGTGCCAGCGGAGCGGGGGGGGGTGTGGTGGATACGCAGTATTTT; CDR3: CASGAGGGVVDTQYF
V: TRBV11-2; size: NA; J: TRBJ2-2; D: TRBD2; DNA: TGTGCCAGCAGCTCCATCAGGACTAGCGGGGGGGAGGTCACCGGGGAGCTGTTTTTT; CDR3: CASSSIRTSGGEVTGELFF
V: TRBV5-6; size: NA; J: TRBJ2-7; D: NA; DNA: TGTGCCAGCAGCTTTCCAGAGGGCTACGAGCAGTACTTC; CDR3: CASSFPEGYEQYF
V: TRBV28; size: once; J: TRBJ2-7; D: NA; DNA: TGTGCCAGCAGTTCAGGACAACAGTGGGACGAGCAGTACTTC; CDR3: CASSSGQQWDEQYF
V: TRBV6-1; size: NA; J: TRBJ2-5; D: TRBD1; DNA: TGTGCCAGCAGTGCACAGGGACAGGGAAGTCTAGACACGGAGACCCAGTACTTC; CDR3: CASSAQGQGSLDTETQYF
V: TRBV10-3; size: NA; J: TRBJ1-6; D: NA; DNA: TGTGCCATCAGTGCTTCTGAGGGCAGGCAAAATTCACCCCTCCACTTT; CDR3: CAISASEGRQNSPLHF
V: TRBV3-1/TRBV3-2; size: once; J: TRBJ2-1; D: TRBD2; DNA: TGTGCCAGCAGCCCACTAGCGTTCTCCTACAATGAGCAGTTCTTC; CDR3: CASSPLAFSYNEQFF
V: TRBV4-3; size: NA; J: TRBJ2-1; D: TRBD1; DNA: TGCGCCAGCAGCTATCGACAGGGAAACAATGAGCAGTTCTTC; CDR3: CASSYRQGNNEQFF
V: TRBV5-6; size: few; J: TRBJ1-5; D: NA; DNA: TGTGCCAGCAGCCCGGGGGGCAGGGGAGGCAATCAGCCCCAGCATTTT; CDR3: CASSPGGRGGNQPQHF
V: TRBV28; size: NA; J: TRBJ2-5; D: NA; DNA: TGTGCCAGCAGTTTTAGATTAGGGAGGGAGACCCAGTACTTC; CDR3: CASSFRLGRETQYF
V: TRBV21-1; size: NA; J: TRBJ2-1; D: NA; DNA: TGTGCCAGCAGCACGACGGGACAGGGGTTTGGTGAGCAGTTCTTC; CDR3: CASSTTGQGFGEQFF
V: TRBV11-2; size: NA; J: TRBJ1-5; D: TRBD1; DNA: TGTGCCAGCAGCCGAGACAGGGGTGATCAGCCCCAGCATTTT; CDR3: CASSRDRGDQPQHF
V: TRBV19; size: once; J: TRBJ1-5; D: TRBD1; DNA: TGTGCCAGTAGTCGACAGGGTTATAGCAATCAGCCCCAGCATTTT; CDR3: CASSRQGYSNQPQHF
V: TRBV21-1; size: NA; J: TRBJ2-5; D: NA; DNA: TGTGCCAGCAGCAAAGTTCGGGGGTTGAAGGAGACCCAGTACTTC; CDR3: CASSKVRGLKETQYF
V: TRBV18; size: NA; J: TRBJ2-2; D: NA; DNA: TGTGCCAGCTCACCACGACAAGACACCGGGGAGCTGTTTTTT; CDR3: CASSPRQDTGELFF
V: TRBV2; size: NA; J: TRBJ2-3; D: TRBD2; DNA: TGTGCCAGCAGTGAGTTCGGGACTAGCGGCACAGATACGCAGTATTTT; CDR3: CASSEFGTSGTDTQYF